This entry lists 20 T cell receptor beta chains sequenced from one sample in a study of control samples from healthy donors and cancer patients (dated by TCRdb to 2019 to 2021). The library was prepared using the immunoSEQ multiplex PCR assay. In its TCRdb copy, this immuneACCESS table keeps in-frame sequences only and misses some clones. Where compared with another copy, unresolved V genes explain less than half of these, and the others have no known cause. The sample table records some 140,000 clones; 70% to 90% of these occur just once. Clones ranked in the top ten supply 8% to 9.5% of the sample. The sequencing input was blood. These receptors were obtained from a young woman in good health.

The chain combines TRBV5-5 with TRBJ1-3, with a tentative D call TRBD1 (6 bases). Germline V gene lookup returns CDR1 SGHKS and CDR2 YYEKEE (reference sequence). The CDR3 contains 16 residues. Trimming took off 2 bases at V and 4 bases at J, with 16 bases between the two ends. The chain's CDR3 is CASSFPPTGTGNTIYF. Written as DNA, the CDR3 is TGTGCCAGCAGCTTCCCACCGACAGGTACAGGAAACACCATATATTTT.

The rearrangement links TRBV7-8 to TRBJ1-1; D gene unclear. Germline assignment: CDR1 SGHVS and CDR2 FQNEAQ. Deletions cut 0 bases from V and 1 base from J, with 6 bases between. The CDR3 is 14 residues long. CDR3 DNA: TGTGCCAGCAGCTTAGCGCGCGGGAACACTGAAGCTTTCTTT. Its translation: CASSLARGNTEAFF.

The chain combines TRBV30 with TRBJ1-4, with 7 nucleotides matching TRBD1. The CDR3 contains 16 residues. V lost 2 bases, J lost 5 bases, and 11 bases stayed unmatched. Per the germline V gene, CDR1 is GTSNPN and CDR2 is SVGIG (reference sequence). The CDR3 here is CAWSPLLGQRNEKLFF. The DNA for the CDR3 is TGTGCCTGGAGTCCCCTCTTGGGACAGCGAAATGAAAAACTGTTTTTT.

The chain joins TRBV2 to TRBJ1-6; 7 bases align to TRBD1. Germline V gene lookup returns CDR1 SNHLY and CDR2 FYNNEI. CDR3 size: 15 residues. The V and J ends lost 1 base and 7 bases, in that order; junction bases with no gene match: 4. CDR3 sequence (DNA): TGTGCCAGCAGTGAAGGGGGCAGGGGGAATTCACCCCTCCACTTT. It is translated as CASSEGGRGNSPLHF. Complete variable domain (other parts from reference TRBV2 and TRBJ1-6): EPEVTQTPSHQVTQMGQEVILRCVPISNHLYFYWYRQILGQKVEFLVSFYNNEISEKSEIFDDQFSVERPDGSNFTLKIRSTKLEDSAMYFCASSEGGRGNSPLHFGNGTRLTVT.

This clone was seen a handful of times. The rearrangement links TRBV6-6 to TRBJ2-5; 13 bases align to TRBD2. CDR3 length: 15 residues. Germline V gene lookup returns CDR1 MNHNY and CDR2 SVGAGI (reference sequence). With 9 bases clipped from V and 2 bases from J, the junction kept 6 bases outside the gene matches. The CDR3 protein is CASLGLAGVQETQYF. The CDR3 nucleotides read TGTGCCAGTCTTGGACTAGCGGGGGTACAAGAGACCCAGTACTTC.

This clone occurred once. The rearrangement joins TRBV3-1 (or the pseudogene TRBV3-2) to TRBJ1-3; the D is unclear. Germline CDR1 is LGHDT and CDR2 is YNNKEL (reference sequence). The CDR3 runs 14 residues. Trimming took 2 bases from V and 0 from J, leaving 5 bases between them. The CDR3 sequence: CASSQSFSGNTIYF. The CDR3 DNA reads TGTGCCAGCAGCCAATCTTTCTCTGGAAACACCATATATTTT.

The chain couples TRBV24-1 to TRBJ1-2, with D unresolved. The V gene lost 4 bases and the J gene lost 3 bases, with 8 bases spanning the gap. This CDR3 spans 13 amino acids. CDR1 is KGHDR and CDR2 is SFDVKD in the germline V gene. The DNA of the CDR3 is TGTGCCACCAGTGAGGGAAAGGACTATGGCTACACCTTC. It specifies CATSEGKDYGYTF.

The rearrangement uses TRBV29-1 and TRBJ2-3, with 7 bases identical to TRBD2. This CDR3 spans 15 amino acids. The germline gives CDR1 SQVTM, CDR2 ANQGSEA. J was trimmed by 1 base and V by 8 bases; bases with no gene match: 12. For the CDR3, the DNA is TGCAGCTCTAGTCCCGCGGGAGCAGGCACAGATACGCAGTATTTT. Translation: CSSSPAGAGTDTQYF.

The V and J genes are TRBV19 and TRBJ1-1; 8 nucleotides line up with TRBD1. The CDR3 runs to 16 residues. CDR1 is LNHDA and CDR2 is SQIVND in the germline V gene (reference sequence). The junction had 8 bases not matched to a gene; V was cut back by 5 bases and J by 0 bases. The CDR3 loop is CASSPIRGHMNTEAFF. CDR3 DNA: TGTGCCAGTAGTCCGATCAGGGGGCACATGAACACTGAAGCTTTCTTT.

The chain employs TRBV6-4 and TRBJ1-1; D unclear. The CDR3 is 14 amino acids. Between the trimmed V and J ends, which lost 2 bases and 2 bases, there was a span of 9 bases. The germline CDR1 and CDR2 sequences are MRHNA and SNTAGT. CDR3 nucleotides: TGTGCCAGCAGTGACGGGCAGATTAACACTGAAGCTTTCTTT. It yields the protein CASSDGQINTEAFF.

The genes are TRBV10-3 and TRBJ2-6; maybe TRBD2 (5 bases). The ends were cut back, 11 bases at V and 2 bases at J, with 16 bases in the middle. Germline assignment: CDR1 ENHRY and CDR2 SYGVKD. The CDR3 covers 15 residues. The CDR3: CAVSLGDPGANVLTF. CDR3 coding DNA: TGTGCCGTAAGCCTGGGAGACCCTGGGGCCAACGTCCTGACTTTC.

This chain connects TRBV6-2 or TRBV6-3 to TRBJ2-7, with 12 bases that match TRBD2. V lost 5 bases and J lost 4; bases outside the gene matches: 9. The CDR3 covers 16 residues. Per germline, CDR1 MNHEY and CDR2 SVGEGT. This chain's CDR3 is CASSPLRLAGVYEQYF. The CDR3 bases are TGTGCCAGCAGTCCCCTAAGACTAGCGGGAGTGTACGAGCAGTACTTC.

The V call is TRBV30, the J call TRBJ2-7; TRBD2 agrees at 13 bases. Germline V gives CDR1 GTSNPN, CDR2 SVGIG (reference sequence). Germline trimming cut 3 bases from V and 2 bases from J; bases unmatched to any gene: 1. The CDR3 contains 14 residues. This chain's CDR3 is CAWRGLAGAYEQYF. The CDR3 coding sequence is TGTGCCTGGAGAGGACTAGCGGGGGCCTACGAGCAGTACTTC.

The V and J genes are TRBV3-1 (or the pseudogene TRBV3-2) and TRBJ2-7; either TRBD1 or TRBD2 may fit D (5 bases each). The germline V gene encodes CDR1 LGHDT and CDR2 YNNKEL (reference sequence). V was trimmed by 5 bases and J by 2 bases, leaving 16 bases between them. The CDR3 contains 15 residues. The CDR3 nucleotides read TGTGCCAGCAGCTCCCGGGACCTCTCCGCCTACGAGCAGTACTTC. Translation: CASSSRDLSAYEQYF.

The chain uses TRBV19 and TRBJ2-5; D ambiguous. Germline values: CDR1 LNHDA, CDR2 SQIVND (reference sequence). Trimming stripped 1 base from V and 1 base from J, with 4 bases between. This CDR3 region has 13 residues. DNA of the CDR3: TGTGCCAGTAGTATAGCCGGCCAAGAGACCCAGTACTTC. This gives the protein CASSIAGQETQYF. Full variable domain (remainder filled in from reference TRBV19 and TRBJ2-5): DGGITQSPKYLFRKEGQNVTLSCEQNLNHDAMYWYRQDPGQGLRLIYYSQIVNDFQKGDIAEGYSVSREKKESFPLTVTSAQKNPTAFYLCASSIAGQETQYFGPGTRLLVL.

V is TRBV4-2 and J is TRBJ2-3; TRBD2 agrees at 13 bases. Per germline, CDR1 LGHNA and CDR2 YNFKEQ. This CDR3 has 19 amino acids. Unmatched junction bases numbered 12, after V lost 1 base and J lost 5 bases. CDR3 coding DNA: TGTGCCAGCAGCCAAGGCGGGGGAGGACTAGCGGGAGCGAGAGATACGCAGTATTTT. Amino acids: CASSQGGGGLAGARDTQYF.

The CDR3 loop reads CASSPGRVPNQETQYF. The DNA for the CDR3 is TGTGCCAGCAGCCCGGGGCGGGTGCCCAACCAAGAGACCCAGTACTTC. The chain links TRBV7-9 to TRBJ2-5; D is possibly TRBD1 or TRBD2 (5 bases each). V was trimmed by 5 bases and J by 0 bases, leaving 16 bases between them. CDR1 is SEHNR, CDR2 FQNEAQ, per germline (reference sequence). The CDR3 is 16 residues long. The whole variable domain, filled in from reference TRBV7-9 and TRBJ2-5, reads DTGVSQNPRHKITKRGQNVTFRCDPISEHNRLYWYRQTLGQGPEFLTYFQNEAQLEKSRLLSDRFSAERPKGSFSTLEIQRTEQGDSAMYLCASSPGRVPNQETQYFGPGTRLLVL.

CDR3 amino acids: CARGQGSGEQYF. CDR3 DNA sequence: TGTGCCCGGGGACAGGGTAGCGGCGAGCAGTACTTC. The genes are TRBV30 and TRBJ2-7; TRBD1 aligns across 9 bases. Losses at the gene ends were 8 bases for V and 6 bases for J; bases not matched to a gene: 8. Germline V gene sequence: CDR1 GTSNPN, CDR2 SVGIG (reference sequence). This CDR3 has 12 residues.

V gene TRBV5-8 combines with J gene TRBJ2-3; 8 bases match TRBD1. With 3 bases clipped from V and 1 base from J, the junction kept 1 base outside the gene matches. The CDR3 is made up of 14 amino acids. Germline CDR1 SGHTS, CDR2 YDEGEE. This CDR3 is CASSSDRGTDTQYF. The CDR3 DNA reads TGTGCCAGCAGCTCGGACAGGGGCACAGATACGCAGTATTTT.

The rearrangement joins TRBV9 to TRBJ1-1; possibly TRBD1 for D (6 bases). The germline CDR1 and CDR2 sequences are SGDLS and YYNGEE. The CDR3 has 15 residues. The V gene lost 0 bases and the J gene lost 4 bases, with 13 bases spanning the gap. The CDR3 sequence is CASSVGGQQSTEAFF. The CDR3, as DNA: TGTGCCAGCAGCGTAGGGGGGCAGCAATCCACTGAAGCTTTCTTT.